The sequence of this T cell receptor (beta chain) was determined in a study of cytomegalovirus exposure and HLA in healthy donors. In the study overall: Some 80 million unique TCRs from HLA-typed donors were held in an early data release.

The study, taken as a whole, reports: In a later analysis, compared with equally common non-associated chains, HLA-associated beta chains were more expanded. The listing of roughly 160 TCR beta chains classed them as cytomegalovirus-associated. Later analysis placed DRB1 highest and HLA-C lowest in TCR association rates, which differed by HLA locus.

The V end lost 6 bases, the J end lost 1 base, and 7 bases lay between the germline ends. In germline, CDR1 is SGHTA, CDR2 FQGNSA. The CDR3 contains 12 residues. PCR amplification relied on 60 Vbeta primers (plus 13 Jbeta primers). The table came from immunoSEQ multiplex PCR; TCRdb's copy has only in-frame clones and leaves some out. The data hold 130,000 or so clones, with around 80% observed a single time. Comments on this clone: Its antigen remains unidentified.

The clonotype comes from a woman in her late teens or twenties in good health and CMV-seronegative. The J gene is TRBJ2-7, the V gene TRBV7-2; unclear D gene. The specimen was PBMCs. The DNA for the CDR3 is TGTGCCAGCAGAGGAGATTCCTACGAGCAGTACTTC. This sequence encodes CASRGDSYEQYF.